Sequencing of this TCR beta chain was carried out in a study of blood T cell repertoires in COVID-19. Overall study context: Collection of acute and convalescent COVID-19 samples took place in the United States, Italy and Spain. T cells, B-cell-depleted T cells, or PBMCs provided the cDNA or gDNA that served as material.

The table came from immunoSEQ multiplex PCR; TCRdb's copy has only in-frame clones and leaves some out. Of some 670,000 clones in the sample, about 90% were seen once. This CDR3 is 14 amino acids long. Trimming took 3 bases from V and 0 from J, leaving 9 bases between them. CDR1 and CDR2 (germline): SGHRS, YFSETQ. This sequence was found in a woman under 30 with acute or convalescent COVID-19. The chain links TRBV5-1 to TRBJ1-1; D call uncertain. The sample consisted of peripheral blood. CDR3 amino acids: CASSWSGLNTEAFF. The CDR3 region has the DNA TGCGCCAGCAGCTGGTCCGGGTTGAACACTGAAGCTTTCTTT. The full variable domain, its missing parts supplied by reference TRBV5-1 and TRBJ1-1, is KAGVTQTPRYLIKTRGQQVTLSCSPISGHRSVSWYQQTPGQGLQFLFEYFSETQRNKGNFPGRFSGRQFSNSRSEMNVSTLELGDSALYLCASSWSGLNTEAFFGQGTRLTVV.